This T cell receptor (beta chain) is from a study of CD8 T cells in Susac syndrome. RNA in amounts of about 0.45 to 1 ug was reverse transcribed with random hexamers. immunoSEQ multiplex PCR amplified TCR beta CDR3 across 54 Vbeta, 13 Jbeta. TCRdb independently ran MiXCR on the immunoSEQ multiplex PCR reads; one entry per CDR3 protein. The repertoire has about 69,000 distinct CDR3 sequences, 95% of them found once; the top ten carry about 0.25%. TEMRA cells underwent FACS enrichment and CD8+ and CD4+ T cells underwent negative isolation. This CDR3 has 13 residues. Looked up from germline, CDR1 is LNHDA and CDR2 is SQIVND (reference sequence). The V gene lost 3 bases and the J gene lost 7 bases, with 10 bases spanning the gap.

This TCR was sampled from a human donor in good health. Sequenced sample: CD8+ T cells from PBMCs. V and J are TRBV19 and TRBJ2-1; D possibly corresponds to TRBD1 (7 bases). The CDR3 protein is CASSMAGGNEQFF. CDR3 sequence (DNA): TGTGCCAGTAGTATGGCAGGGGGGAATGAGCAGTTCTTC.